A single sample gave rise to the 12 T cell receptor beta chains below, sequenced in a study of cytomegalovirus exposure and HLA in healthy donors. Both 60 Vbeta primers and 13 Jbeta primers went into the PCR. This table comes from immunoSEQ multiplex PCR, and its TCRdb copy is limited to in-frame clones, with some not included. The sample has about 200,000 clones; approximately 70% are singletons. The sequencing input was PBMCs. The receptors stem from a man between 40 and 49 years old in good health and CMV-seropositive.

This chain uses TRBV6-1 with TRBJ1-3, with a possible D match to TRBD1 (5 bases). Germline CDR1 MNHNS, CDR2 SASEGT. The CDR3 is made up of 16 amino acids. Trimming removed 2 bases from V and 0 bases from J, with 11 bases in between. For the CDR3, the DNA is TGTGCCAGCAGTGAAAACAGGCCGAGCTCTGGAAACACCATATATTTT. It codes for CASSENRPSSGNTIYF.

The V call is TRBV27, the J call TRBJ1-6; D remains unclear. The CDR3 is 13 amino acids. V was shortened by 2 bases and J by 6 bases, with 5 bases between the two germline ends. Germline CDR1 and CDR2: MNHEY and SMNVEV (reference sequence). CDR3 nucleotide sequence: TGTGCCAGCAGTTTAGGAGTTAATTCACCCCTCCACTTT. It translates to CASSLGVNSPLHF.

V usage is TRBV6-1 and J usage is TRBJ2-7, with TRBD1 matching over 11 bases. This CDR3 has 15 residues. The germline V gene encodes CDR1 MNHNS and CDR2 SASEGT. Trimming removed 6 bases from V and 6 bases from J; junction bases left unmatched: 10. This chain's CDR3 is CASRLTGTGGVEQYF. CDR3 sequence (DNA): TGTGCCAGCAGATTAACCGGGACAGGGGGTGTCGAGCAGTACTTC.

Regarding this clone: At one boundary the junction diverges from the germline segment, which might be a read error. The chain links TRBV7-9 to TRBJ1-2, with D possibly matching TRBD1 (5 bases). The germline V gene has CDR1 SEHNR and CDR2 FQNEAQ (reference sequence). The CDR3 runs to 16 residues. The CDR3 DNA sequence: TGTTCCAGCAGCTTAGAAGGGGCGCAGACTAACTATGGCTACACCTTC. Encoded protein: CSSSLEGAQTNYGYTF.

The rearrangement uses TRBV7-2 and TRBJ2-3; 15 bases agree with TRBD2. The germline CDR1 and CDR2 sequences are SGHTA and FQGNSA. The CDR3 has 15 residues. V gave up 6 bases and J gave up 8 bases; unmatched junction bases: 6. The CDR3 loop is CASSSGTSGGITQYF. CDR3 in DNA: TGTGCCAGCAGTTCCGGGACTAGCGGGGGGATTACGCAGTATTTT.

The chain carries TRBV21-1 and TRBJ1-2; the D call TRBD1 from the table was never checked on the DNA. TRBV21-1 is annotated as a pseudogene. This CDR3 is 14 amino acids long. CDR3 loop: CASSRSTGNGGYTF. The CDR3 DNA follows: TGTGCCAGCAGCAGATCGACAGGGAATGGTGGCTACACCTTC.

CDR3 coding DNA: TGTGCCAGCAGCGTCGCCTCGGGACTAGGGACAGATACGCAGTATTTT. It encodes CASSVASGLGTDTQYF. The gene calls are TRBV9 and TRBJ2-3; 8 bases line up with TRBD2. Germline lookup yields CDR1 SGDLS and CDR2 YYNGEE. The CDR3 loop spans 16 amino acids. The junction had 8 bases not matched to a gene; V was cut back by 2 bases and J by 3 bases. The variable domain in full, completed from reference TRBV9 and TRBJ2-3, reads DSGVTQTPKHLITATGQRVTLRCSPRSGDLSVYWYQQSLDQGLQFLIQYYNGEERAKGNILERFSAQQFPDLHSELNLSSLELGDSALYFCASSVASGLGTDTQYFGPGTRLTVL.

This clone was picked up one time. The chain couples TRBV29-1 to TRBJ1-1; TRBD1 matches 9 bases. Trimming cost V 6 bases and J 4 bases; bases outside gene matches: 3. Germline loops: CDR1 SQVTM, CDR2 ANQGSEA. The CDR3 has 12 amino acids. CDR3 residues: CSVEQGATEAFF. CDR3 nucleotides: TGCAGCGTAGAACAGGGGGCCACTGAAGCTTTCTTT.

V usage is TRBV6-1 and J usage is TRBJ2-1; the D gene is possibly TRBD1 (6 bases). The CDR3 spans 15 residues. Trimming removed 7 bases at V and 1 base at J, with 14 bases between. CDR1 and CDR2 (germline): MNHNS, SASEGT. The CDR3 sequence: CASTWTVASYNEQFF. Written as DNA, the CDR3 is TGTGCCAGCACCTGGACAGTAGCTTCCTACAATGAGCAGTTCTTC.

The chain has TRBV2 and TRBJ2-1; TRBD2 is a possible D gene (5 bases). Looked up from germline, CDR1 is SNHLY and CDR2 is FYNNEI. The CDR3 spans 10 residues. Trimming removed 9 bases at V and 6 bases at J, with 6 bases between. CDR3 residues: CASRGNEQFF. CDR3 coding DNA: TGTGCCAGTCGGGGCAATGAGCAGTTCTTC.

This CDR3 reads CASSGDRYTYEQYF. DNA for the CDR3: TGTGCCAGCAGTGGGGACAGGTACACCTACGAGCAGTACTTC. V is TRBV2 and J is TRBJ2-7; 8 bases fit TRBD1. This CDR3 has 14 amino acids. The germline CDR1 and CDR2 sequences are SNHLY and FYNNEI. The V gene end was trimmed by 4 bases and the J gene end by 2 bases; junction bases not matched to a gene: 4.

The chain has TRBV29-1 and TRBJ1-1; 10 bases map to TRBD1. Germline CDR1 is SQVTM and CDR2 is ANQGSEA. This CDR3 comprises 14 residues. Trimming cost V 2 bases and J 7 bases; bases outside gene matches: 7. The CDR3 sequence: CSVERDRGQSEAFF. CDR3 nucleotide sequence: TGCAGCGTTGAACGTGACAGGGGGCAGAGTGAAGCTTTCTTT.